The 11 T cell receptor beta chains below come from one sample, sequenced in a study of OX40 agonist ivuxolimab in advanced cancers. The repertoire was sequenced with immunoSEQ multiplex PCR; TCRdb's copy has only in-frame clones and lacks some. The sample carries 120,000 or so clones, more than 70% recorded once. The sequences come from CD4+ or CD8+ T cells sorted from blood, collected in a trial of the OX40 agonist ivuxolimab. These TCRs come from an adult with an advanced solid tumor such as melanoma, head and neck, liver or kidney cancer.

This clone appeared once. The CDR3 nucleotides read TGTGCCACCAGCGCCCAGGACTACACCGGGGAGCTGTTTTTT. This gives the protein CATSAQDYTGELFF. The rearrangement links TRBV15 to TRBJ2-2; D possibly corresponds to TRBD2 (5 bases). The CDR3 has 14 amino acids. The V gene's germline CDR1 is LNHNV and CDR2 YYDKDF (reference sequence). V gave up 5 bases and J gave up 3 bases, with 10 bases separating them.

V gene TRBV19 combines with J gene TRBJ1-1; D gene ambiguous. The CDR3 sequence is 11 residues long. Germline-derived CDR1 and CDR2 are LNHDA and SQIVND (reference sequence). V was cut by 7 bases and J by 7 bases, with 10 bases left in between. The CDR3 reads CASNNRGEAFF. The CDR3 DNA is TGTGCCAGTAATAACCGGGGTGAAGCTTTCTTT.

The CDR3 sequence: CASSYRGGPTNEKLFF. The CDR3 DNA reads as TGTGCCAGCAGTTATCGGGGCGGACCGACTAATGAAAAACTGTTTTTT. The chain recombines TRBV6-6 with TRBJ1-4, with D possibly TRBD1 on 5 matching bases. CDR1 and CDR2 from the germline V gene are MNHNY and SVGAGI (reference sequence). There are 16 residues in the CDR3. V was shortened by 3 bases and J by 2 bases, with 13 bases between the two germline ends.

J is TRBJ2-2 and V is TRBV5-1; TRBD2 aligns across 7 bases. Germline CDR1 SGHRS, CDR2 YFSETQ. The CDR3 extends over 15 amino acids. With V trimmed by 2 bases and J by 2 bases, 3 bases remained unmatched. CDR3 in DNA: TGCGCCAGCAGCTTAGGGACTACCAACACCGGGGAGCTGTTTTTT. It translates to CASSLGTTNTGELFF. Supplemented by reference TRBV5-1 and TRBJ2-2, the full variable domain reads KAGVTQTPRYLIKTRGQQVTLSCSPISGHRSVSWYQQTPGQGLQFLFEYFSETQRNKGNFPGRFSGRQFSNSRSEMNVSTLELGDSALYLCASSLGTTNTGELFFGEGSRLTVL.

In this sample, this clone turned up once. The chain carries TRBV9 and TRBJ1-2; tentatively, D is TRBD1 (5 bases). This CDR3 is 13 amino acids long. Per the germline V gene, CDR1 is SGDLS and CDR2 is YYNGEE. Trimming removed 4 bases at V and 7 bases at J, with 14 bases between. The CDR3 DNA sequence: TGTGCCAGCAGCTCACAGGTGGCTAGTGGCTACACCTTC. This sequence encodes CASSSQVASGYTF.

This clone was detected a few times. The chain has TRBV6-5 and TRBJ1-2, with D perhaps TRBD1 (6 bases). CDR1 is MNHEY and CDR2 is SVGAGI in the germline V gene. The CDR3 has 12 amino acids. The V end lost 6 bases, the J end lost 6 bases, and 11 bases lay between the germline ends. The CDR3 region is CASRRGADGYTF. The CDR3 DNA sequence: TGTGCCAGCAGGAGGGGGGCTGATGGCTACACCTTC.

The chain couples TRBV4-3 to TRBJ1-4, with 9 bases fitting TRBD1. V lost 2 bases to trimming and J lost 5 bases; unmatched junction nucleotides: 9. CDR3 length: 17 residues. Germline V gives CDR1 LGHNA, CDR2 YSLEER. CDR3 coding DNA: TGCGCCAGCAGCCAATCTCAGGCGGGACAGGGAAATGAAAAACTGTTTTTT. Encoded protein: CASSQSQAGQGNEKLFF.

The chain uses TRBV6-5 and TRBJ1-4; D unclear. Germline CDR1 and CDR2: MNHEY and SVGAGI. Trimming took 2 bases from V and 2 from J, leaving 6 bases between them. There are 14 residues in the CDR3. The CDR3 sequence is CASSYAATNEKLFF. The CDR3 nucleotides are TGTGCCAGCAGTTACGCAGCTACTAATGAAAAACTGTTTTTT.

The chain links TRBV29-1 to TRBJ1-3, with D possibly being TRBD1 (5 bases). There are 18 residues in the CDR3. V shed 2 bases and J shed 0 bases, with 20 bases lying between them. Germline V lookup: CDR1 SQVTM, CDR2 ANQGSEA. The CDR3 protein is CSVEIGVRGSYSGNTIYF. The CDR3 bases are TGCAGCGTTGAAATTGGGGTTAGGGGATCCTACTCTGGAAACACCATATATTTT.

The CDR3 nucleotides read TGTGCCAGCAGCTACCGAGCTAACTATGGCTACACCTTC. Translation: CASSYRANYGYTF. The J gene is TRBJ1-2, the V gene TRBV6-5; D unclear. Trimming removed 6 bases from V and 0 bases from J, with 8 bases in between. The CDR3 spans 13 residues. Looked up from germline, CDR1 is MNHEY and CDR2 is SVGAGI.

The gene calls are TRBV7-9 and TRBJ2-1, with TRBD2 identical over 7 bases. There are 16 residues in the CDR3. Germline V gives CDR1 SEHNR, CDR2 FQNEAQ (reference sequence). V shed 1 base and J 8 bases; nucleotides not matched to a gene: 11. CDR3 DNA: TGTGCCAGCAGCTTAGGGGCTAGCGGAGGGATAGATGAGCAGTTCTTC. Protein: CASSLGASGGIDEQFF.